Shown below are 26 T cell receptor beta chains from a single sample sequenced in a study of blood T cell repertoires in COVID-19. Sequencing used immunoSEQ multiplex PCR; TCRdb keeps in-frame clones, though not all of them. The table includes over 70,000 clones, approximately 89% detected once. The material sequenced was peripheral blood. These receptors came from an elderly man with acute or convalescent COVID-19.

The gene calls are TRBV6-2 or TRBV6-3 and TRBJ2-7; TRBD1 agrees at 7 bases. Germline V gene sequence: CDR1 MNHEY, CDR2 SVGEGT. The CDR3 covers 13 residues. V was pared by 4 bases and J by 3 bases, with 3 bases of the junction left unmatched. The DNA for the CDR3 is TGTGCCAGCAGTTGGGGACAGTACTACGAGCAGTACTTC. Its protein product is CASSWGQYYEQYF.

The J gene is TRBJ1-2, the V gene TRBV9; 10 bases align to TRBD1. Germline V lookup: CDR1 SGDLS, CDR2 YYNGEE. The junction had 13 bases not matched to a gene; V was cut back by 3 bases and J by 8 bases. The CDR3 is 16 amino acids. The CDR3 sequence is CASSAGSRTGGDGYTF. In DNA form, the CDR3 reads TGTGCCAGCAGCGCCGGATCCAGGACAGGGGGGGACGGCTACACCTTC.

The chain is built from TRBV10-3 and TRBJ2-3, with 9 positions matching TRBD2. V dropped 3 bases and J dropped 4; count of bases not matched to a gene: 8. This CDR3 spans 16 amino acids. Looked up from germline, CDR1 is ENHRY and CDR2 is SYGVKD. The CDR3 protein is CAISEGGGGAADTQYF. CDR3 DNA sequence: TGTGCCATCAGTGAAGGCGGCGGGGGGGCGGCAGATACGCAGTATTTT.

CDR3 sequence: CASSSDRGAISYEQYF. The CDR3 coding sequence is TGTGCCAGCAGTTCGGACAGGGGGGCGATCTCCTACGAGCAGTACTTC. The chain uses TRBV27 and TRBJ2-7, with 10 bases fitting TRBD1. The CDR3 has 16 residues. Germline loops: CDR1 MNHEY, CDR2 SMNVEV (reference sequence). V trimming: 4 bases; J trimming: 0 bases; junction bases outside the gene matches: 6.

The chain carries TRBV10-3 and TRBJ1-2, with D tentatively TRBD1 (5 bases). CDR3 length: 13 residues. Germline V gene sequence: CDR1 ENHRY, CDR2 SYGVKD. The germline V and J ends were trimmed by 0 bases and 7 bases, with 9 bases remaining between them. CDR3: CAISESGRAGYTF. CDR3 sequence (DNA): TGTGCCATCAGTGAGTCTGGCAGGGCTGGCTACACCTTC.

V and J are TRBV28 and TRBJ2-1; D might be TRBD2 (5 bases). The germline V gene encodes CDR1 MDHEN and CDR2 SYDVKM. The CDR3 is 14 amino acids. The V end lost 5 bases, the J end lost 4 bases, and 12 bases lay between the germline ends. CDR3 residues: CASSRRTGYNEQFF. The DNA for the CDR3 is TGTGCCAGCAGTCGCCGGACGGGGTACAATGAGCAGTTCTTC.

This chain uses TRBV5-1 with TRBJ1-1; 7 bases align to TRBD1. CDR1 is SGHRS, CDR2 YFSETQ, per germline. The CDR3 is 14 amino acids. Trimming took 0 bases from V and 1 from J; bases not matched to a gene: 0. DNA of the CDR3: TGCGCCAGCAGCTTGGGGGACAGGAACACTGAAGCTTTCTTT. It translates to CASSLGDRNTEAFF.

The chain carries TRBV6-2 or TRBV6-3 and TRBJ2-3; 9 bases align to TRBD1. J lost 4 bases, V lost 2 bases, and 4 bases had no gene match. The CDR3 spans 15 residues. The V gene's germline CDR1 is MNHEY and CDR2 SVGEGT. CDR3 bases: TGTGCCAGCAGTTACGTGGGACAGGGACCAGATACGCAGTATTTT. As protein: CASSYVGQGPDTQYF.

This chain uses TRBV10-2 with TRBJ2-5, with a weak D call TRBD2 (6 bases). The CDR3 has 15 amino acids. Germline V gives CDR1 WSHSY, CDR2 SAAADI. V lost 2 bases to trimming and J lost 3 bases, with 13 bases between them. The CDR3 DNA reads as TGCGCCAGCAGTGAGGGGGGGATAGGGGAAGAGACCCAGTACTTC. Protein: CASSEGGIGEETQYF.

The chain has TRBV7-2 and TRBJ2-1; 8 bases line up with TRBD2. V shed 4 bases and J 8 bases; nucleotides not matched to a gene: 16. This CDR3 region has 17 residues. Germline loops: CDR1 SGHTA, CDR2 FQGNSA. This chain's CDR3 is CASSSSGGLAVDDEQFF. The CDR3 DNA is TGTGCCAGCAGCTCTTCGGGGGGGCTAGCGGTTGACGATGAGCAGTTCTTC.

This clone was found a few times. V and J are TRBV24-1 and TRBJ2-1, with 9 bases lining up with TRBD1. This CDR3 is built from 14 residues. Germline trimming cut 4 bases from V and 10 bases from J; bases unmatched to any gene: 7. Germline-derived CDR1 and CDR2 are KGHDR and SFDVKD. The CDR3 loop is CATSDRGTGNEQFF. CDR3 nucleotides: TGTGCCACCAGTGACCGGGGGACAGGGAACGAGCAGTTCTTC.

V and J are TRBV27 and TRBJ2-7, with 8 positions matching TRBD1. Trimming removed 2 bases from V and 3 bases from J; junction bases left unmatched: 15. The V gene's germline CDR1 is MNHEY and CDR2 SMNVEV (reference sequence). This CDR3 region has 18 residues. CDR3 DNA sequence: TGTGCCAGCAGTTTAGGACAGGGTACGGCGGTTTGGCTCTACGAGCAGTACTTC. Translating it yields CASSLGQGTAVWLYEQYF.

CDR3 coding DNA: TGTGCCAGCCACGCCGCGGGGTTTAATCAGCCCCAGCATTTT. Translation gives CASHAAGFNQPQHF. The chain employs TRBV2 and TRBJ1-5; D uncertain. The germline CDR1 and CDR2 sequences are SNHLY and FYNNEI. Trimming cost V 8 bases and J 4 bases, with 15 bases left between them. The CDR3 consists of 14 residues. The entire variable domain, with the rest obtained from reference TRBV2 and TRBJ1-5, is as follows: EPEVTQTPSHQVTQMGQEVILRCVPISNHLYFYWYRQILGQKVEFLVSFYNNEISEKSEIFDDQFSVERPDGSNFTLKIRSTKLEDSAMYFCASHAAGFNQPQHFGDGTRLSIL.

This sequence joins TRBV4-1 and TRBJ1-4; the D gene is possibly TRBD1 (6 bases). CDR1 is MGHRA, CDR2 YSYEKL, per germline. This CDR3 has 15 amino acids. Between the trimmed V and J ends, which lost 1 base and 8 bases, there was a span of 14 bases. The CDR3 loop is CASSQVQGLGEKLFF. CDR3 in DNA: TGCGCCAGCAGCCAAGTACAGGGTCTAGGGGAAAAACTGTTTTTT.

A remark on this clone: A read error may account for a junction end that differs from germline. The genes are TRBV5-1 and TRBJ2-3; tentative D call: TRBD1 (6 bases). Germline CDR1 and CDR2: SGHRS and YFSETQ. The CDR3 contains 12 residues. The CDR3 nucleotides are TGCGCCAGCAGCAAAGCCGGGACAAGGCTGGATTTT. Encoded protein: CASSKAGTRLDF.

The rearrangement links TRBV28 to TRBJ2-7, with D possibly being TRBD2 (6 bases). CDR1 is MDHEN, CDR2 SYDVKM, per germline. CDR3 length: 13 residues. The V end lost 6 bases, the J end lost 3 bases, and 12 bases lay between the germline ends. DNA of the CDR3: TGTGCCAGCAGGCGGGAACGGAACTACGAGCAGTACTTC. This translates into CASRRERNYEQYF.

CDR3 sequence reads: CASSYGPGAGEQYF. The CDR3 coding sequence is TGTGCCAGCAGTTACGGGCCAGGGGCGGGCGAGCAGTACTTC. The genes are TRBV6-6 and TRBJ2-7, with D perhaps matching TRBD1 (6 bases). The CDR3 runs 14 residues. V dropped 2 bases and J dropped 6 bases, with 14 bases sitting between them. Germline lookup yields CDR1 MNHNY and CDR2 SVGAGI (reference sequence).

This clone was seen once. The chain recombines TRBV11-3 with TRBJ2-1, with D unresolved. The V end lost 5 bases, the J end lost 10 bases, and 12 bases lay between the germline ends. Germline V gene sequence: CDR1 SGHNT, CDR2 YENEEA. The CDR3 spans 12 residues. CDR3 DNA: TGTGCCAGCAGCCTCCGGGTCGGCGAGCAGTTCTTC. Residues: CASSLRVGEQFF.

This rearrangement joins TRBV4-1 to TRBJ2-5; D is perhaps TRBD2 (5 bases). The V end was cut by 1 base, the J end by 2 bases, with 17 bases between. The CDR3 consists of 17 residues. In germline, CDR1 is MGHRA, CDR2 YSYEKL. In DNA, the CDR3 is TGCGCCAGCAGCCAAGGCCTAGCTACGGACGCACAAGAGACCCAGTACTTC. Protein sequence: CASSQGLATDAQETQYF.

CDR3 region: CATSRQANTEAFF. The CDR3 nucleotides read TGTGCCACCAGTCGGCAGGCCAACACTGAAGCTTTCTTT. This chain uses TRBV24-1 with TRBJ1-1; D not resolved. The CDR3 consists of 13 residues. V was shortened by 6 bases and J by 2 bases, with 9 bases between the two germline ends. Germline V CDR1 and CDR2: KGHDR, SFDVKD.

The rearrangement links TRBV19 to TRBJ2-7, with 13 bases aligning to TRBD2. The CDR3 loop spans 20 amino acids. Germline values: CDR1 LNHDA, CDR2 SQIVND (reference sequence). Trimming took 3 bases from V and 2 from J; bases not matched to a gene: 16. The CDR3, as DNA: TGTGCCAGTAGTATTTTCCTGATGGGGGGAACTAGCGGGAGGGCCTACGAGCAGTACTTC. Translating gives CASSIFLMGGTSGRAYEQYF.

The rearrangement joins TRBV24-1 to TRBJ2-5; 11 bases agree with TRBD2. The CDR3 covers 16 residues. Germline trimming cut 4 bases from V and 1 base from J; bases unmatched to any gene: 4. Germline V gives CDR1 KGHDR, CDR2 SFDVKD. Written as DNA, the CDR3 is TGTGCCACCAGTGAGGTAGCGGGAGGGGTCCAAGAGACCCAGTACTTC. Amino acids: CATSEVAGGVQETQYF.

The rearrangement links TRBV7-3 to TRBJ1-2; no clear D. The germline gives CDR1 SGHTA, CDR2 FQGTGA. The CDR3 extends over 15 amino acids. Trimming stripped 0 bases from V and 3 bases from J, with 11 bases between. The CDR3 DNA sequence: TGTGCCAGCAGCTTAACCAGAGGGCCCTACTATGGCTACACCTTC. It codes for CASSLTRGPYYGYTF.

This chain links TRBV5-1 with TRBJ2-1; the D is unclear. Germline V gives CDR1 SGHRS, CDR2 YFSETQ. The V gene lost 0 bases and the J gene lost 0 bases, with 13 bases spanning the gap. The CDR3 extends over 17 amino acids. The CDR3 sequence: CASSLGLAEYSYNEQFF. The CDR3 DNA follows: TGCGCCAGCAGCTTGGGGCTTGCGGAGTACTCCTACAATGAGCAGTTCTTC.

This rearrangement joins TRBV24-1 to TRBJ2-2, with 9 positions matching TRBD1. CDR3 length: 13 amino acids. Germline V gives CDR1 KGHDR, CDR2 SFDVKD. Trimming removed 9 bases from V and 6 bases from J; junction bases left unmatched: 4. The chain's CDR3 is CATGQGIAGELFF. CDR3 DNA sequence: TGTGCCACCGGACAGGGGATCGCCGGGGAGCTGTTTTTT.

This chain joins TRBV5-4 and TRBJ2-1; 12 bases are shared with TRBD2. From germline, CDR1 is SGHNT and CDR2 YYREEE (reference sequence). The CDR3 is 16 amino acids. Trimming removed 3 bases from V and 7 bases from J; junction bases left unmatched: 8. The chain's CDR3 is CASSSSSGRARNEQFF. DNA of the CDR3: TGTGCCAGCAGCTCCTCTAGCGGGAGGGCCCGGAATGAGCAGTTCTTC. The full variable domain, in which reference TRBV5-4 and TRBJ2-1 provide the parts outside the CDR3, is ETGVTQSPTHLIKTRGQQVTLRCSSQSGHNTVSWYQQALGQGPQFIFQYYREEENGRGNFPPRFSGLQFPNYSSELNVNALELDDSALYLCASSSSSGRARNEQFFGPGTRLTVL.